The clone carrying this T cell receptor beta chain was recorded a few times. These data belong to a study of T-cell reconstitution after alpha-beta-depleted transplantation in children. This CDR3 has 15 residues. Germline V gene data show CDR1 as DFQATT and CDR2 as SNEGSKA (reference sequence). Trimming took 0 bases from V and 5 from J, leaving 16 bases between them. Construction of the TCRbeta library involved unique molecular identifiers. TCRdb used MiXCR to reprocess the PCR reads, holding one entry per CDR3 protein. The sample comprises 300,000 to 400,000 distinct CDR3 sequences, approximately 23% of which are singletons, and approximately 10% rests with the top ten.

The specimen was PBMCs, mostly from graft donor cells, collected 180 days after TCRalphabeta/CD19-depleted stem cell transplant. V gene TRBV20-1 combines with J gene TRBJ2-5; D uncertain. This receptor was identified in a male patient younger than 18 who had a stem cell transplant for acute lymphoblastic leukemia, so the T cells may come from the graft donor. The CDR3 coding sequence is TGCAGTGCTAGAGATCACGGAGTAGCAAGGGAGACCCAGTACTTC. Its protein is CSARDHGVARETQYF.